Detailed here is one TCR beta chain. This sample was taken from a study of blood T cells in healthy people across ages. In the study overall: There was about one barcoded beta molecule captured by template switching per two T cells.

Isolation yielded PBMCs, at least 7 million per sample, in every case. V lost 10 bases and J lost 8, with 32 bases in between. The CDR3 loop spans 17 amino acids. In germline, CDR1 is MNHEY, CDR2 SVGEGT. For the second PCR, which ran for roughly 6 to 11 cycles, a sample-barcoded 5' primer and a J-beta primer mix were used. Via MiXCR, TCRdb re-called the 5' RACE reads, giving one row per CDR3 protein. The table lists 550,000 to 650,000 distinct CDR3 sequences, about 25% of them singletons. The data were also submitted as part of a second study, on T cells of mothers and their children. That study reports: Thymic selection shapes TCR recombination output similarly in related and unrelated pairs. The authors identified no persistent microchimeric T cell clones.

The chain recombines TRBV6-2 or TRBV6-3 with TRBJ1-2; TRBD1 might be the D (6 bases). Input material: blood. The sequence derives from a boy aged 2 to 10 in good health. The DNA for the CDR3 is TGTGCCATCAACCCCGAGAGCCGGGACAAGAATATGCTGGGCTACACCTTC. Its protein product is CAINPESRDKNMLGYTF.